The clone carrying this T cell receptor beta chain was picked up one time. The data belong to a study of cytomegalovirus exposure and HLA in healthy donors. In germline, CDR1 is SGHNT, CDR2 YYREEE (reference sequence). This CDR3 contains 14 residues. The ends lost 4 bases at V and 3 bases at J; junction bases unmatched: 5. PCR primers comprised 60 Vbeta and 13 Jbeta primers. Libraries were prepared by immunoSEQ multiplex PCR; TCRdb keeps only in-frame clonotypes and omits some of them. The sample lists around 120,000 clones; 65% to 85% were seen once. The V gene is TRBV5-4, the J gene TRBJ2-5, with 8 positions matching TRBD1. This clonotype was obtained from a man aged 45 to 65 in good health and CMV-seronegative. What was sequenced was PBMCs. CDR3 sequence: CASSIRTGKETQYF. The DNA for the CDR3 is TGTGCCAGCAGCATCCGGACAGGGAAAGAGACCCAGTACTTC.